This T cell receptor (beta chain) was sequenced in a study of CD8+CD57+ T cells in acquired aplastic anemia. Overall study context: Sorted CD4+ and CD8+ cells yielded DNA averaging around 3.2 ug.

CDR3 and TCR beta VDJ profiling relied on a genomic DNA template. TCRdb processed the reads anew with MiXCR; each CDR3 protein has one entry. The sample holds 100,000 to 150,000 distinct CDR3 sequences; 48% are singletons and the top ten take roughly 2.6%. V shed 7 bases and J 4 bases; nucleotides not matched to a gene: 8. The CDR3 extends over 14 amino acids. CDR1 LNHDA and CDR2 SQIVND come from the germline V gene (reference sequence). The chain links TRBV19 to TRBJ1-2, with TRBD1 matching 8 bases. Sequencing was done on a sample of sorted CD4+, CD8+, or CD8+CD57+ T cells (not recorded which) from PBMCs. This TCR came from a human donor in good health, serving as a control. CDR3 protein: CASNGQGGGYGYTF. DNA of the CDR3: TGTGCCAGTAACGGACAGGGAGGGGGCTATGGCTACACCTTC.